The 30 T cell receptor beta chains presented below share a single source sample, sequenced in a study of identifying expanded T cells in peripheral blood. Repertoires were generated with immunoSEQ multiplex PCR, while TCRdb's copy carries only in-frame clones and drops some. Of around 70,000 clones listed, about nine tenths are singletons. Sample: blood. The receptors stem from a person aged 18-70 years in good health.

The genes are TRBV6-9 and TRBJ2-5, with a possible D match to TRBD2 (5 bases). This CDR3 is 11 amino acids long. The V gene's germline CDR1 is MNHGY and CDR2 SVAAGI. V lost 5 bases and J lost 4, with 5 bases in between. The CDR3 coding sequence is TGTGCCAGCAGTCGGGGAGAGACCCAGTACTTC. Translation: CASSRGETQYF.

The V and J genes are TRBV19 and TRBJ1-1; D is possibly TRBD1 (6 bases). CDR3 size: 13 residues. The germline V and J ends were trimmed by 10 bases and 6 bases, with 18 bases remaining between them. Germline V gene lookup returns CDR1 LNHDA and CDR2 SQIVND (reference sequence). The CDR3 is CATTPEEGAEAFF. The CDR3, as DNA: TGTGCCACCACCCCGGAGGAGGGGGCTGAAGCTTTCTTT.

The chain uses TRBV2 and TRBJ1-2, with D uncertain. The CDR3 extends over 15 amino acids. Trimming cost V 6 bases and J 0 bases, with 14 bases left between them. Per germline, CDR1 SNHLY and CDR2 FYNNEI. In DNA form, the CDR3 reads TGTGCCAGCAGGGTCCGTGCGGTTACTAACTATGGCTACACCTTC. Translated: CASRVRAVTNYGYTF.

The chain couples TRBV5-5 to TRBJ1-6; no clear D. CDR1 and CDR2 from the germline V gene are SGHKS and YYEKEE (reference sequence). The CDR3 totals 14 residues. V lost 6 bases and J lost 10, with 17 bases in between. CDR3 in amino acids: CASTYGRLESPLHF. CDR3 sequence (DNA): TGTGCCAGCACCTACGGGAGGCTGGAGTCACCCCTCCACTTT.

The CDR3 protein is CASRRDNYYGYTF. The CDR3 DNA reads TGTGCCAGCAGAAGGGACAATTACTATGGCTACACCTTC. This chain uses TRBV6-5 with TRBJ1-2; D may be TRBD1 (6 bases). The CDR3 has 13 amino acids. V was pared by 6 bases and J by 3 bases, with 11 bases between. Per the germline V gene, CDR1 is MNHEY and CDR2 is SVGAGI.

J is TRBJ1-5 and V is TRBV4-3, with 9 nucleotides matching TRBD1. Germline V gene data show CDR1 as LGHNA and CDR2 as YSLEER. V lost 4 bases, J lost 5 bases, and 3 bases stayed unmatched. This CDR3 has 14 amino acids. In DNA form, the CDR3 reads TGCGCCAGCAGCCTCCGGACAGGGGATCAGCCCCAGCATTTT. It specifies CASSLRTGDQPQHF.

The chain uses TRBV2 and TRBJ1-5, with D possibly matching TRBD1 (6 bases). Trimming took 0 bases from V and 0 from J, leaving 15 bases between them. Germline-derived CDR1 and CDR2 are SNHLY and FYNNEI. The CDR3 length is 18 residues. Here the CDR3 reads CASSEAGRGADSNQPQHF. CDR3 bases: TGTGCCAGCAGTGAAGCGGGGCGGGGGGCTGATAGCAATCAGCCCCAGCATTTT.

V and J are TRBV19 and TRBJ1-1, with 7 bases that match TRBD1. Germline V gene lookup returns CDR1 LNHDA and CDR2 SQIVND (reference sequence). The CDR3 is made up of 13 amino acids. V gave up 6 bases and J gave up 3 bases; unmatched junction bases: 4. CDR3 nucleotides: TGTGCCAGTAGGACTACAGGGGACACTGAAGCTTTCTTT. It is translated as CASRTTGDTEAFF.

The genes are TRBV27 and TRBJ2-2; 9 positions match TRBD1. Looked up from germline, CDR1 is MNHEY and CDR2 is SMNVEV (reference sequence). V shed 5 bases, J shed 5 bases, and the junction held 6 bases outside the gene matches. This CDR3 region has 15 residues. CDR3 sequence (DNA): TGTGCCAGCAGTATTGGACAGGGGTGGACCGGGGAGCTGTTTTTT. Protein product: CASSIGQGWTGELFF.

This sequence joins TRBV19 and TRBJ1-2; TRBD1 aligns across 7 bases. This CDR3 spans 15 amino acids. In germline, CDR1 is LNHDA, CDR2 SQIVND (reference sequence). With V trimmed by 5 bases and J by 3 bases, 9 bases remained unmatched. This CDR3 reads CASSWDSKGYYGYTF. The CDR3 DNA reads TGTGCCAGTAGTTGGGACAGCAAAGGGTACTATGGCTACACCTTC.

The count of this clone is one. The sample contains more than one DNA sequence encoding this CDR3. CDR3 protein: CASSLAPGDNSPLHF. The CDR3 bases are TGCGCCAGCAGCTTGGCCCCGGGGGATAATTCACCCCTCCACTTT. This chain connects TRBV5-1 to TRBJ1-6, with a weak D call TRBD1 (5 bases). V lost 0 bases, J lost 5 bases, and 9 bases lay in between. Germline CDR1 is SGHRS and CDR2 is YFSETQ. The CDR3 covers 15 residues. Variable domain in full (rest from reference TRBV5-1 and TRBJ1-6): KAGVTQTPRYLIKTRGQQVTLSCSPISGHRSVSWYQQTPGQGLQFLFEYFSETQRNKGNFPGRFSGRQFSNSRSEMNVSTLELGDSALYLCASSLAPGDNSPLHFGNGTRLTVT.

The chain joins TRBV6-5 to TRBJ2-7; D not certain. The CDR3 consists of 16 residues. The ends were cut back, 2 bases at V and 7 bases at J, with 21 bases in the middle. The germline gives CDR1 MNHEY, CDR2 SVGAGI. This CDR3 is CASSYGSGPPFREQYF. CDR3 sequence (DNA): TGTGCCAGCAGTTACGGCTCAGGTCCCCCTTTTAGGGAGCAGTACTTC.

V is TRBV18 and J is TRBJ1-5; a possible D gene is TRBD1 (6 bases). The CDR3 covers 13 residues. Trimming took off 8 bases at V and 4 bases at J, with 12 bases between the two ends. Germline V CDR1 and CDR2: KGHSH, LQKENI. CDR3 nucleotide sequence: TGTGCCAGCACTAGACAGGCTAATCAGCCCCAGCATTTT. Protein sequence: CASTRQANQPQHF.

The rearrangement uses TRBV19 and TRBJ1-1; D perhaps matches TRBD1 (6 bases). The CDR3 has 11 amino acids. V lost 4 bases, J lost 9 bases, and 9 bases lay in between. CDR1 LNHDA and CDR2 SQIVND come from the germline V gene (reference sequence). The chain's CDR3 is CASSSRGQAFF. Here the CDR3 DNA reads TGTGCCAGTAGTAGCAGGGGTCAAGCTTTCTTT.

The chain joins TRBV5-4 to TRBJ2-3, with TRBD2 matching 8 bases. The CDR3 has 20 amino acids. The ends lost 0 bases at V and 4 bases at J; junction bases unmatched: 19. CDR1 and CDR2 from the germline V gene are SGHNT and YYREEE (reference sequence). CDR3 DNA sequence: TGTGCCAGCAGCTTGGAATTACAAGGCTCCGGGACTAGAGTCCCAGATACGCAGTATTTT. Translation: CASSLELQGSGTRVPDTQYF.

CDR3 sequence (DNA): TGCAGCGTTGAACCGTCTGCCCCAGGGGATGGGGATACGCAGTATTTT. Translated: CSVEPSAPGDGDTQYF. The chain employs TRBV29-1 and TRBJ2-3; tentatively, D is TRBD1 (6 bases). V was clipped by 2 bases and J by 6 bases, with 21 bases between them. CDR3 length: 16 residues. Germline V gene lookup returns CDR1 SQVTM and CDR2 ANQGSEA.

The genes are TRBV10-3 and TRBJ2-1; 7 bases match TRBD1. CDR3 length: 13 amino acids. After removal of 2 bases from V and 8 bases from J, the junction contained 3 bases not matched to a gene. Germline loops: CDR1 ENHRY, CDR2 SYGVKD. DNA of the CDR3: TGTGCCATCAGTGAGGACAGGGACGATGAGCAGTTCTTC. Residues: CAISEDRDDEQFF.

The chain links TRBV18 to TRBJ1-6; D is perhaps TRBD1 (5 bases). V shed 5 bases and J shed 6 bases, with 14 bases lying between them. This CDR3 comprises 15 residues. The germline V gene has CDR1 KGHSH and CDR2 LQKENI. The CDR3 DNA follows: TGTGCCAGCTCAGCGTCAGGTCAGGGTAATTCACCCCTCCACTTT. Translated: CASSASGQGNSPLHF.

The chain joins TRBV29-1 to TRBJ2-7; tentatively, D is TRBD2 (7 bases). The V gene lost 3 bases and the J gene lost 2 bases, with 11 bases spanning the gap. The CDR3 totals 13 residues. Germline V CDR1 and CDR2: SQVTM, ANQGSEA. CDR3 loop: CSVEGGRPYEQYF. CDR3 DNA sequence: TGCAGCGTTGAGGGGGGGCGACCCTACGAGCAGTACTTC.

The chain is built from TRBV7-2 and TRBJ2-2; D unclear. The ends were cut back, 0 bases at V and 3 bases at J, with 8 bases in the middle. Germline CDR1 is SGHTA and CDR2 is FQGNSA. The CDR3 consists of 15 residues. Here the CDR3 DNA reads TGTGCCAGCAGCTTAGCTTCTGGATACACCGGGGAGCTGTTTTTT. It yields the protein CASSLASGYTGELFF.

The chain has TRBV7-3 and TRBJ2-3; TRBD2 agrees at 10 bases. The CDR3 totals 12 residues. V shed 4 bases and J 9 bases; nucleotides not matched to a gene: 1. The V gene's germline CDR1 is SGHTA and CDR2 FQGTGA. CDR3 protein: CASSSTSGTQYF. CDR3 nucleotides: TGTGCCAGCAGCTCGACTAGCGGGACGCAGTATTTT.

The chain uses TRBV7-2 and TRBJ2-1, with D perhaps matching TRBD1 (5 bases). This CDR3 region has 12 residues. With 6 bases removed from V and 8 bases from J, the gap between germline ends came to 11 bases. Germline assignment: CDR1 SGHTA and CDR2 FQGNSA. In DNA form, the CDR3 reads TGTGCCAGCAGGGCCACCAGGGATGAGCAGTTCTTC. Protein product: CASRATRDEQFF.

The V and J genes are TRBV5-4 and TRBJ1-6, with 11 bases identical to TRBD1. The ends lost 1 base at V and 9 bases at J; junction bases unmatched: 3. CDR3 length: 15 residues. Germline V gene data show CDR1 as SGHNT and CDR2 as YYREEE (reference sequence). The CDR3 loop reads CASSLTGTGGSPLHF. For the CDR3, the DNA is TGTGCCAGCAGCTTGACCGGGACAGGGGGTTCACCCCTCCACTTT.

Only one count was recorded for this clone. The chain carries TRBV5-1 and TRBJ1-1; D not resolved. This CDR3 is built from 14 residues. From germline, CDR1 is SGHRS and CDR2 YFSETQ. V gave up 0 bases and J gave up 3 bases, with 9 bases separating them. CDR3 residues: CASSLVSPDTEAFF. The CDR3 coding sequence is TGCGCCAGCAGCTTGGTCTCCCCTGACACTGAAGCTTTCTTT.

The chain's CDR3 is CASSQSGTGFYSNQPQHF. CDR3 DNA sequence: TGTGCCAGCAGTCAATCCGGGACAGGGTTCTATAGCAATCAGCCCCAGCATTTT. The rearrangement joins TRBV27 to TRBJ1-5; 9 bases line up with TRBD1. This CDR3 has 18 amino acids. CDR1 and CDR2 (germline): MNHEY, SMNVEV (reference sequence). Trimming took 5 bases from V and 0 from J; bases not matched to a gene: 11.

J is TRBJ2-3 and V is TRBV7-8; D not certain. There are 14 residues in the CDR3. Trimming left V 1 base short and J 2 bases short, with 7 bases between. Germline V lookup: CDR1 SGHVS, CDR2 FQNEAQ. The CDR3 here is CASSLGLLTDTQYF. CDR3 coding DNA: TGTGCCAGCAGCTTAGGGCTTCTCACAGATACGCAGTATTTT.

In this sample, this clone turned up once. The chain uses TRBV7-9 and TRBJ1-1, with unresolved D. V gave up 6 bases and J gave up 2 bases, with 10 bases separating them. Germline lookup yields CDR1 SEHNR and CDR2 FQNEAQ (reference sequence). This CDR3 comprises 13 residues. This CDR3 reads CASRAGSNTEAFF. CDR3 DNA sequence: TGTGCCAGCAGAGCAGGCAGTAACACTGAAGCTTTCTTT. Full variable domain (missing parts from reference TRBV7-9 and TRBJ1-1): DTGVSQNPRHKITKRGQNVTFRCDPISEHNRLYWYRQTLGQGPEFLTYFQNEAQLEKSRLLSDRFSAERPKGSFSTLEIQRTEQGDSAMYLCASRAGSNTEAFFGQGTRLTVV.

The chain combines TRBV29-1 with TRBJ2-4, with no clear D. Germline CDR1 and CDR2: SQVTM and ANQGSEA. The CDR3 contains 13 residues. Deletions cut 6 bases from V and 6 bases from J, with 15 bases between. The chain's CDR3 is CSVLPGPTNIQYF. The CDR3 DNA is TGCAGCGTCCTACCGGGCCCGACAAACATTCAGTACTTC.

The chain joins TRBV7-2 to TRBJ2-2, with D perhaps TRBD2 (6 bases). Germline V CDR1 and CDR2: SGHTA, FQGNSA. The CDR3 runs 14 residues. V lost 5 bases and J 2 bases, leaving 9 bases between the germline ends. The CDR3 loop reads CASSRDSNTGELFF. The CDR3 region has the DNA TGTGCCAGCAGCCGGGACTCCAACACCGGGGAGCTGTTTTTT.

This clone has a single count. In DNA, the CDR3 is TGTGCCAGCAGCTTAGGCAGGGTCTCTGGCTACACCTTC. Translated, it gives CASSLGRVSGYTF. This sequence joins TRBV7-8 and TRBJ1-2; the D gene is possibly TRBD1 (5 bases). Germline values: CDR1 SGHVS, CDR2 FQNEAQ. The germline V and J ends were trimmed by 1 base and 7 bases, with 10 bases remaining between them. This CDR3 spans 13 amino acids.